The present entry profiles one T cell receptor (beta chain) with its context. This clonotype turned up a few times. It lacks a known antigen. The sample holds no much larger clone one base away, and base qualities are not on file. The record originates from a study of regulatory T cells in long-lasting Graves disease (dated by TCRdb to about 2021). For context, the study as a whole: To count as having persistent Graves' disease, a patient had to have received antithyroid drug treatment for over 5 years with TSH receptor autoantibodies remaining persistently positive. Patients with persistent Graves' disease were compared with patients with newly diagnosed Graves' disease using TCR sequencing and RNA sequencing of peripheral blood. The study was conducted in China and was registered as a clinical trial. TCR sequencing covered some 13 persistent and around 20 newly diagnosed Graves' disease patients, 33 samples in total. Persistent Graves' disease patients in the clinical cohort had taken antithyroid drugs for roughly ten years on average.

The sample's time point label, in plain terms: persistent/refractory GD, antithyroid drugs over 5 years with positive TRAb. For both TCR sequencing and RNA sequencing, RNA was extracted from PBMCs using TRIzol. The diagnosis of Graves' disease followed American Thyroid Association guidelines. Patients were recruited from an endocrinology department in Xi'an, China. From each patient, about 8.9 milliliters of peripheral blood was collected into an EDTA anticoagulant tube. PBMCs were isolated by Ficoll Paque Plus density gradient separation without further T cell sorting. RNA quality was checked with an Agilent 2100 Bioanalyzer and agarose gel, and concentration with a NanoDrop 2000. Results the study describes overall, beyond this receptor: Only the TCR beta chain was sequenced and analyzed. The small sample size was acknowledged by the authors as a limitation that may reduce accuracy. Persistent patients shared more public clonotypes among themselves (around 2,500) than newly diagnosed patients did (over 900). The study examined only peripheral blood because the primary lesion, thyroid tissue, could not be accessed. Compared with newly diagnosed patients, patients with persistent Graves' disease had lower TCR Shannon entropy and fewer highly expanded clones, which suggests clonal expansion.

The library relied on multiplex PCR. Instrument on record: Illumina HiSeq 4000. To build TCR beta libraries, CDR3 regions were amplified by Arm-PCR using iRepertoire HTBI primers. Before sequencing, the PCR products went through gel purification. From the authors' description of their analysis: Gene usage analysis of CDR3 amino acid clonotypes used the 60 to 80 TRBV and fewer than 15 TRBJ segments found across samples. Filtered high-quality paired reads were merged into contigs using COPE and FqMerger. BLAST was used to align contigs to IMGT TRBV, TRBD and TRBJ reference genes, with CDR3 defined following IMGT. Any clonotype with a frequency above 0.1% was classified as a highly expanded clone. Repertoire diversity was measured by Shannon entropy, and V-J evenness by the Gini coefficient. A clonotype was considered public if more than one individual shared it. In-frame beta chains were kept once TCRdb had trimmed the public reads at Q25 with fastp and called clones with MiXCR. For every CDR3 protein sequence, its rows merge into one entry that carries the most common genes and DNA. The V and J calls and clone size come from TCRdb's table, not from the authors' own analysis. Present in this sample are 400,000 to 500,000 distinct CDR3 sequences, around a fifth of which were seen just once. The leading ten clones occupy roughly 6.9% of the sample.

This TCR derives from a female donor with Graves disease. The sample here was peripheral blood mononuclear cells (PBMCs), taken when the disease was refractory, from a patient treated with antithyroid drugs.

The nucleotide sequence is given as TGTGCCAGCAGTTACTCACTAGTACAGGGGAGGGAGAGCACCGGGGAGCTGTTTTTT. This translates into CASSYSLVQGRESTGELFF. The chain employs TRBV6-2 or TRBV6-3 and TRBJ2-2; the D gene may be TRBD1 or TRBD2, since each aligns over 7 bases. Counted from cysteine to phenylalanine, this CDR3 has 19 amino acids. The CDR3 DNA has 57 bases and is translated from base 1. V is cut by 0 bases and J by 4 bases, and the space between the germline ends is 21 bases. CDR1 and CDR2 were assigned from the germline V gene as MNHEY and SVGEGT.